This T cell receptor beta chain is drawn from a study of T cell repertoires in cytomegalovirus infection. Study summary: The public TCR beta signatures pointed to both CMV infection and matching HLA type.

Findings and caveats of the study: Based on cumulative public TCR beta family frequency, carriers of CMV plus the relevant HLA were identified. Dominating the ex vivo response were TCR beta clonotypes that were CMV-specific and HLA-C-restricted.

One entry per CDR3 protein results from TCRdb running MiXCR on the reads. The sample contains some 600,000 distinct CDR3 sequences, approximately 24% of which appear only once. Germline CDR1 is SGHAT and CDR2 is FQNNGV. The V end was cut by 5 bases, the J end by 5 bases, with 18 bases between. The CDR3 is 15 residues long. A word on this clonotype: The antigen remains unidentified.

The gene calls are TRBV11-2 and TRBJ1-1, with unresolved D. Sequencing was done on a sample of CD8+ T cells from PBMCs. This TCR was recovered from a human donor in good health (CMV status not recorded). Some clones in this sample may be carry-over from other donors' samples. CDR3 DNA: TGTGCCAGCAGCCCATGGAAGGCACCGGGGACTGAAGCTTTCTTT. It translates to CASSPWKAPGTEAFF.